Each of the 27 T cell receptor beta chains below was sequenced from the same sample in a study of control samples from healthy donors and cancer patients. Sequenced by immunoSEQ multiplex PCR; TCRdb stores in-frame clones only, minus some. In the table there are about 150,000 clones, approximately 93% of which are singletons. The specimen sequenced was blood. These receptors all come from a man aged 35-49 years in good health.

The chain links TRBV6-5 to TRBJ2-4; D assignment may be TRBD1 or TRBD2 (5 bases each). CDR3 length: 16 amino acids. Germline V gene lookup returns CDR1 MNHEY and CDR2 SVGAGI. V dropped 3 bases and J dropped 0 bases, with 12 bases sitting between them. In nucleotides, the CDR3 is TGTGCCAGCAGTTATGAGGGGCTTGGAGCCAAAAACATTCAGTACTTC. Translating it yields CASSYEGLGAKNIQYF.

The chain uses TRBV6-5 and TRBJ1-3; perhaps TRBD1 as D (6 bases). Germline CDR1 and CDR2: MNHEY and SVGAGI. The V and J ends lost 8 bases and 0 bases respectively, with 8 bases between them. The CDR3 length is 13 residues. CDR3 nucleotide sequence: TGTGCCAGCCGACAGGCCTCTGGAAACACCATATATTTT. It encodes CASRQASGNTIYF.

The chain carries TRBV28 and TRBJ1-2, with a tentative D call TRBD1 (5 bases). There are 15 residues in the CDR3. Between the trimmed V and J ends, which lost 7 bases and 0 bases, there was a span of 15 bases. The germline V gene has CDR1 MDHEN and CDR2 SYDVKM. CDR3 bases: TGTGCCAGCAACAAACCGGGGACGGCTAACTATGGCTACACCTTC. Its protein product is CASNKPGTANYGYTF.

This clone appeared once. The chain links TRBV7-9 to TRBJ2-3; D not certain. CDR1 and CDR2 from the germline V gene are SEHNR and FQNEAQ (reference sequence). V gave up 4 bases and J gave up 2 bases, with 19 bases separating them. The CDR3 covers 17 residues. The CDR3 bases are TGTGCCAGCAGCTCCATGCAGCCGTCTATACTCACAGATACGCAGTATTTT. The encoded protein is CASSSMQPSILTDTQYF.

The V call is TRBV6-5, the J call TRBJ1-5; 7 bases are shared with TRBD1. Germline CDR1 reads MNHEY; CDR2 reads SVGAGI. Unmatched junction bases numbered 7, after V lost 5 bases and J lost 6 bases. The CDR3 loop spans 14 amino acids. The CDR3 sequence: CASSPQTGRQPQHF. CDR3 in DNA: TGTGCCAGCAGTCCACAGACAGGGCGTCAGCCCCAGCATTTT.

The chain recombines TRBV7-2 with TRBJ1-2; D uncertain. Trimming removed 1 base from V and 1 base from J, with 7 bases in between. CDR1 and CDR2 (germline): SGHTA, FQGNSA. CDR3 length: 14 amino acids. The CDR3 loop is CASSLVGNNYGYTF. The DNA of the CDR3 is TGTGCCAGCAGCTTAGTCGGGAATAACTATGGCTACACCTTC.

V usage is TRBV6-2 or TRBV6-3 and J usage is TRBJ2-4, with D hard to call. The CDR3 contains 15 residues. Germline V lookup: CDR1 MNHEY, CDR2 SVGEGT. Deletions cut 0 bases from V and 3 bases from J, with 9 bases between. The CDR3 DNA reads TGTGCCAGCAGTTACTCGACGTACAGCAAAAACATTCAGTACTTC. As protein: CASSYSTYSKNIQYF.

The chain combines TRBV6-5 with TRBJ1-6, with D possibly being TRBD1 (5 bases). This CDR3 comprises 15 residues. Per the germline V gene, CDR1 is MNHEY and CDR2 is SVGAGI. Trimming removed 1 base from V and 6 bases from J, with 10 bases in between. CDR3 nucleotide sequence: TGTGCCAGCAGTTACTGGGGGGAGCCTAATTCACCCCTCCACTTT. Amino acid sequence: CASSYWGEPNSPLHF.

This chain uses TRBV6-5 with TRBJ1-4, with D hard to call. CDR1 is MNHEY and CDR2 is SVGAGI in the germline V gene. This CDR3 comprises 13 residues. The ends were cut back, 7 bases at V and 4 bases at J, with 10 bases in the middle. The CDR3 coding sequence is TGTGCCAGCACCCGGGATTATAATGAAAAACTGTTTTTT. Protein product: CASTRDYNEKLFF.

CDR3 coding DNA: TGTGCCAGCAGCTTAAAGACTGGGATGTACGAGCAGTACTTC. Its protein product is CASSLKTGMYEQYF. This chain uses TRBV11-2 with TRBJ2-7; no reliable D call. This CDR3 contains 14 residues. The germline CDR1 and CDR2 sequences are SGHAT and FQNNGV. V dropped 2 bases and J dropped 4 bases, with 12 bases sitting between them. Complete variable domain (other parts from reference TRBV11-2 and TRBJ2-7): EAGVAQSPRYKIIEKRQSVAFWCNPISGHATLYWYQQILGQGPKLLIQFQNNGVVDDSQLPKDRFSAERLKGVDSTLKIQPAKLEDSAVYLCASSLKTGMYEQYFGPGTRLTVT.

The chain uses TRBV30 and TRBJ1-2; D not resolved. The germline gives CDR1 GTSNPN, CDR2 SVGIG (reference sequence). The CDR3 runs 16 residues. V was pared by 0 bases and J by 0 bases, with 14 bases between. The CDR3 coding sequence is TGTGCCTGGAGTGTACTTGCGGGGAGGACTAACTATGGCTACACCTTC. The encoded protein is CAWSVLAGRTNYGYTF.

V usage is TRBV7-9 and J usage is TRBJ2-3; D may correspond to TRBD1 or TRBD2 (5 bases each). CDR1 is SEHNR and CDR2 is FQNEAQ in the germline V gene (reference sequence). Trimming removed 6 bases at V and 0 bases at J, with 13 bases between. This CDR3 has 15 amino acids. CDR3: CASRDFGASTDTQYF. The CDR3, as DNA: TGTGCCAGCAGGGATTTCGGGGCTAGCACAGATACGCAGTATTTT.

The chain is built from TRBV2 and TRBJ2-5; possibly TRBD1 for D (6 bases). Trimming took off 6 bases at V and 1 base at J, with 18 bases between the two ends. CDR1 and CDR2 (germline): SNHLY, FYNNEI. The CDR3 totals 16 residues. The CDR3 here is CASSEQGLPGQETQYF. The CDR3 DNA reads as TGTGCCAGCAGCGAACAGGGATTGCCGGGCCAAGAGACCCAGTACTTC.

This clone has only a few counts. V usage is TRBV24-1 and J usage is TRBJ1-5, with TRBD1 identical over 7 bases. Trimming at V came to 4 bases and at J to 5 bases, leaving 10 bases not matched to a gene. The length of the CDR3 is 16 residues. Germline V gene lookup returns CDR1 KGHDR and CDR2 SFDVKD. CDR3 sequence (DNA): TGTGCCACCAGTGAACCCGGGACAGCGACCTATCAGCCCCAGCATTTT. This encodes CATSEPGTATYQPQHF.

The genes are TRBV6-6 and TRBJ1-2; D gene ambiguous. Per germline, CDR1 MNHNY and CDR2 SVGAGI (reference sequence). V lost 2 bases to trimming and J lost 6 bases, with 7 bases between them. This CDR3 spans 12 amino acids. As DNA, the CDR3 is TGTGCCAGCAGTTACGGACGGGATGGCTACACCTTC. This codes for CASSYGRDGYTF.

This sequence joins TRBV12-3 or TRBV12-4 and TRBJ1-1; D is ambiguous. CDR3 length: 11 residues. V was trimmed by 6 bases and J by 5 bases, leaving 7 bases between them. CDR3 sequence (DNA): TGTGCCAGCAGCTATGGGACTGAAGCTTTCTTT. As protein: CASSYGTEAFF.

V is TRBV27 and J is TRBJ1-6, with a weak D call TRBD1 (6 bases). The ends were cut back, 3 bases at V and 8 bases at J, with 17 bases in the middle. CDR3 size: 16 residues. CDR1 and CDR2 (germline): MNHEY, SMNVEV (reference sequence). The CDR3 DNA is TGTGCCAGCAGTTTCAGAGACAGGCCAGAGGATTCACCCCTCCACTTT. Protein sequence: CASSFRDRPEDSPLHF.

The V call is TRBV4-3, the J call TRBJ1-2; possible D gene TRBD1, 6 bases. This CDR3 has 15 amino acids. The V end was cut by 4 bases, the J end by 4 bases, with 16 bases between. The germline gives CDR1 LGHNA, CDR2 YSLEER. The CDR3 region has the DNA TGCGCCAGCAGCCCCCGTACAGGGACCGGCTATGGCTACACCTTC. Its protein product is CASSPRTGTGYGYTF.

The chain recombines TRBV10-2 with TRBJ2-7, with D perhaps matching TRBD1 or TRBD2 (5 bases each). Trimming cost V 4 bases and J 3 bases, with 10 bases left between them. The CDR3 runs 13 residues. Per germline, CDR1 WSHSY and CDR2 SAAADI. CDR3 loop: CASSVGTGYEQYF. The CDR3 nucleotides are TGCGCCAGCAGTGTGGGGACCGGCTACGAGCAGTACTTC.

To note about this clone: The same CDR3 arises from other DNA sequences in this sample as well. This chain joins TRBV2 and TRBJ2-5, with D perhaps TRBD2 (8 bases). CDR3 length: 15 amino acids. CDR1 SNHLY and CDR2 FYNNEI come from the germline V gene. The V and J ends lost 1 base and 5 bases respectively, with 14 bases between them. CDR3 loop: CASSEGGGGGETQYF. In DNA form, the CDR3 reads TGTGCCAGCAGTGAAGGAGGGGGCGGGGGGGAGACCCAGTACTTC.

The chain couples TRBV19 to TRBJ1-3; D gene unclear. Trimming removed 7 bases from V and 3 bases from J, with 13 bases in between. Germline lookup yields CDR1 LNHDA and CDR2 SQIVND (reference sequence). The CDR3 runs to 14 residues. The CDR3 loop reads CASIAVQRGNTIYF. The CDR3 region has the DNA TGTGCCAGTATCGCGGTCCAGCGTGGAAACACCATATATTTT.

This rearrangement joins TRBV4-3 to TRBJ2-7; D might be TRBD1 (5 bases). Trimming took 4 bases from V and 3 from J, leaving 13 bases between them. This CDR3 spans 14 amino acids. Germline V gives CDR1 LGHNA, CDR2 YSLEER. The CDR3 reads CASSPGGAGYEQYF. For the CDR3, the DNA is TGCGCCAGCAGCCCGGGTGGGGCCGGCTACGAGCAGTACTTC.

In its sample, this clone was seen once. The V gene is TRBV5-4, the J gene TRBJ1-1; D perhaps matches TRBD1 (5 bases). CDR3 length equals 14 residues. Germline V CDR1 and CDR2: SGHNT, YYREEE (reference sequence). V was pared by 4 bases and J by 4 bases, with 14 bases between. Here the CDR3 DNA reads TGTGCCAGCAGCGCCTCTTGGGGCGTCACTGAAGCTTTCTTT. This codes for CASSASWGVTEAFF. The variable domain in full, completed from reference TRBV5-4 and TRBJ1-1, reads ETGVTQSPTHLIKTRGQQVTLRCSSQSGHNTVSWYQQALGQGPQFIFQYYREEENGRGNFPPRFSGLQFPNYSSELNVNALELDDSALYLCASSASWGVTEAFFGQGTRLTVV.

The V call is TRBV3-1 (or the pseudogene TRBV3-2), the J call TRBJ1-2, with 8 nucleotides matching TRBD1. Germline trimming cut 4 bases from V and 2 bases from J; bases unmatched to any gene: 0. Germline loops: CDR1 LGHDT, CDR2 YNNKEL (reference sequence). This CDR3 spans 13 amino acids. The CDR3 loop reads CASSRQGNYGYTF. CDR3 nucleotides: TGTGCCAGCAGCCGACAGGGGAACTATGGCTACACCTTC.

This clone came up once. The CDR3 DNA sequence: TGTGCCAGCAGCTTAGGAGGGAAAGCCACCGGGGAGCTGTTTTTT. Its translation: CASSLGGKATGELFF. V usage is TRBV7-9 and J usage is TRBJ2-2, with D tentatively TRBD2 (5 bases). The CDR3 runs to 15 residues. The V end was cut by 1 base, the J end by 4 bases, with 10 bases between. Germline CDR1 is SEHNR and CDR2 is FQNEAQ (reference sequence).

This clone has just one count. The chain employs TRBV5-1 and TRBJ1-5, with D hard to call. Germline CDR1 and CDR2: SGHRS and YFSETQ. Deletions cut 0 bases from V and 4 bases from J, with 8 bases between. CDR3 size: 14 residues. The CDR3 protein is CASSLESPNQPQHF. The CDR3, as DNA: TGCGCCAGCAGCTTGGAATCACCTAATCAGCCCCAGCATTTT.

The rearrangement links TRBV24-1 to TRBJ2-5; D gene unclear. The germline gives CDR1 KGHDR, CDR2 SFDVKD. This CDR3 region has 14 residues. V lost 4 bases, J lost 3 bases, and 11 bases lay in between. CDR3 sequence reads: CATSDSDWKETQYF. CDR3 nucleotide sequence: TGTGCCACCAGTGACTCCGATTGGAAAGAGACCCAGTACTTC.